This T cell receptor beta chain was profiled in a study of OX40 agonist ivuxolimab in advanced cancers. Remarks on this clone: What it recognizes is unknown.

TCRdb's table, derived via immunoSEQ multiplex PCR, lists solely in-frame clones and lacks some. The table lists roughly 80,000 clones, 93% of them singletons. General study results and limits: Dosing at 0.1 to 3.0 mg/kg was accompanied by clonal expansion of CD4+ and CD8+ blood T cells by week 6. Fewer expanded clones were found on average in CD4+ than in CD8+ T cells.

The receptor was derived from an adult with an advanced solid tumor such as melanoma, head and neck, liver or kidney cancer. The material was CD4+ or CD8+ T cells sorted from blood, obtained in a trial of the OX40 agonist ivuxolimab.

As DNA, the CDR3 is TGTGCCAGCAGCGTAGACGAGGAAAAACTGTTTTTT. Amino acids: CASSVDEEKLFF. This chain connects TRBV9 to TRBJ1-4, with D uncertain. The CDR3 covers 12 residues. Germline lookup yields CDR1 SGDLS and CDR2 YYNGEE. Trimming took off 0 bases at V and 8 bases at J, with 5 bases between the two ends.